A single sample gave rise to the 13 T cell receptor beta chains below, sequenced in a study of PD-L1 blockade in urothelial cancer. Time point noted: pretreatment peripheral blood. Clones were read by immunoSEQ multiplex PCR, and TCRdb kept only the in-frame ones, dropping some. Of 75,000 to 95,000 clones in the sample, around four fifths were seen once. The starting material was PBMCs, obtained around atezolizumab (anti-PD-L1) treatment. The receptors come from a man between 40 and 49 years old with urothelial cancer.

The rearrangement joins TRBV11-2 to TRBJ2-2; D gene ambiguous. Germline CDR1 and CDR2: SGHAT and FQNNGV. V was trimmed by 1 base and J by 6 bases, leaving 9 bases between them. The CDR3 runs to 14 residues. CDR3 sequence: CASSLGIGSGELFF. For the CDR3, the DNA is TGTGCCAGCAGCTTAGGGATCGGGTCCGGGGAGCTGTTTTTT.

The chain recombines TRBV27 with TRBJ2-7; D is perhaps TRBD2 (6 bases). The CDR3 has 16 residues. Deletions cut 7 bases from V and 0 bases from J, with 19 bases between. CDR1 is MNHEY, CDR2 SMNVEV, per germline (reference sequence). This CDR3 is CASTQYSGRSSYEQYF. The CDR3 DNA reads TGTGCCAGCACCCAATATAGCGGAAGGAGCTCCTACGAGCAGTACTTC.

This clone occurred once. J is TRBJ2-3 and V is TRBV5-1; D is possibly TRBD1 (5 bases). Germline V gene lookup returns CDR1 SGHRS and CDR2 YFSETQ. Trimming shortened V by 4 bases and J by 2 bases, and 14 bases separated the two germline ends. The CDR3 covers 15 residues. The CDR3 DNA follows: TGCGCCAGCAGCCCATATAGGGGAACCACAGATACGCAGTATTTT. Its protein product is CASSPYRGTTDTQYF.

This chain links TRBV11-2 with TRBJ2-1; 11 bases map to TRBD2. Germline-derived CDR1 and CDR2 are SGHAT and FQNNGV. The V segment lost 1 base and the J segment 7 bases; nucleotides outside the gene matches: 12. The CDR3 sequence is 18 residues long. The CDR3 loop reads CASSLALAGAIPRNEQFF. The CDR3 DNA reads TGTGCCAGCAGCTTAGCACTAGCGGGAGCCATCCCCAGAAATGAGCAGTTCTTC.

The chain carries TRBV11-2 and TRBJ2-7; 7 nucleotides line up with TRBD1. The CDR3 runs to 16 residues. Trimming cost V 4 bases and J 5 bases; bases outside gene matches: 14. Germline V gene sequence: CDR1 SGHAT, CDR2 FQNNGV. The CDR3 nucleotides read TGTGCCAGCAGCTCTCTAATTTGGGAAGACAGGGACGAGCAGTACTTC. It encodes CASSSLIWEDRDEQYF.

The chain joins TRBV28 to TRBJ2-1, with TRBD2 as a possible D gene (6 bases). The germline V gene has CDR1 MDHEN and CDR2 SYDVKM. The CDR3 covers 19 residues. Trimming shortened V by 3 bases and J by 0 bases, and 21 bases separated the two germline ends. The CDR3 DNA follows: TGTGCCAGCAGTTTGGGTGGTAGCGGCACTTGGAGCTCCTACAATGAGCAGTTCTTC. Encoded protein: CASSLGGSGTWSSYNEQFF.

There are a few counts of this clone. The genes are TRBV11-2 and TRBJ2-3; 9 nucleotides align to TRBD1. Germline trimming cut 3 bases from V and 3 bases from J; bases unmatched to any gene: 7. The germline V gene encodes CDR1 SGHAT and CDR2 FQNNGV. The CDR3 spans 16 residues. In DNA, the CDR3 is TGTGCCAGCAGCTTCCCAAAGGGACAGGGAACAGATACGCAGTATTTT. It is translated as CASSFPKGQGTDTQYF.

The J gene is TRBJ2-2, the V gene TRBV5-1; TRBD1 agrees at 7 bases. Per germline, CDR1 SGHRS and CDR2 YFSETQ. The CDR3 has 15 residues. V gave up 4 bases and J gave up 0 bases; unmatched junction bases: 3. CDR3 sequence: CASSMGQPNTGELFF. CDR3 coding DNA: TGCGCCAGCAGCATGGGACAGCCGAACACCGGGGAGCTGTTTTTT. The full variable domain, completed using reference TRBV5-1 and TRBJ2-2, is KAGVTQTPRYLIKTRGQQVTLSCSPISGHRSVSWYQQTPGQGLQFLFEYFSETQRNKGNFPGRFSGRQFSNSRSEMNVSTLELGDSALYLCASSMGQPNTGELFFGEGSRLTVL.

This chain links TRBV9 with TRBJ2-2, with D uncertain. The CDR3 spans 13 residues. Deletions cut 5 bases from V and 1 base from J, with 6 bases between. CDR1 and CDR2 (germline): SGDLS, YYNGEE. The CDR3 DNA reads as TGTGCCAGCAGTCCACAGAACACCGGGGAGCTGTTTTTT. It yields the protein CASSPQNTGELFF.

This sequence joins TRBV5-4 and TRBJ2-2, with TRBD2 identical over 12 bases. Germline-derived CDR1 and CDR2 are SGHNT and YYREEE (reference sequence). V gave up 4 bases and J gave up 8 bases; unmatched junction bases: 9. The CDR3 totals 16 residues. The CDR3 coding sequence is TGTGCCAGCAGCAGGACTAGCGGGGAGAGGTGGGGGGAGCTGTTTTTT. Its translation is CASSRTSGERWGELFF.

The chain employs TRBV2 and TRBJ2-2; no clear D. The CDR3 spans 11 residues. The V gene lost 6 bases and the J gene lost 7 bases, with 6 bases spanning the gap. Germline-derived CDR1 and CDR2 are SNHLY and FYNNEI. CDR3 in DNA: TGTGCCAGCAGGCAGTTCGGGGAGCTGTTTTTT. Translated, it gives CASRQFGELFF.

Only one count was recorded for this clone. The chain recombines TRBV5-6 with TRBJ2-2; weak D call: TRBD1 (6 bases). V was trimmed by 3 bases and J by 4 bases, leaving 19 bases between them. The V gene's germline CDR1 is SGHDT and CDR2 YYEEEE. The CDR3 spans 17 residues. CDR3 in amino acids: CASSSHSGTLLTGELFF. In DNA, the CDR3 is TGTGCCAGCAGCTCCCATTCAGGGACACTACTCACCGGGGAGCTGTTTTTT.

This chain joins TRBV6-6 and TRBJ2-3; weak D call: TRBD2 (7 bases). The CDR3 covers 15 residues. V was trimmed by 4 bases and J by 4 bases, leaving 15 bases between them. Germline V gives CDR1 MNHNY, CDR2 SVGAGI (reference sequence). CDR3: CASSLQGGGADTQYF. The CDR3 coding sequence is TGTGCCAGCAGTTTACAGGGAGGGGGGGCAGATACGCAGTATTTT.